This section outlines one TCR beta chain sequence together with its context. Its antigen remains unidentified. Collection occurred without any documented infections or immune events in donors. This record belongs to a study of identifying expanded T cells in peripheral blood. General observations from the study: About 1.2 clones differed between technical replicates, versus about 16 and 19 over time. Clone count variance between roughly 2-week samples rose with total template count.

Profiled with immunoSEQ multiplex PCR; TCRdb holds only in-frame clones, not every one. Among 58,000 or so clones listed, approximately 83% were seen once. V shed 2 bases and J shed 1 base, with 2 bases lying between them. CDR3 length: 13 residues. Germline values: CDR1 KGHSH, CDR2 LQKENI. The specimen sequenced was blood. V is TRBV18 and J is TRBJ1-4, with no clear D. The receptor comes from a person between 18 and 69 years old in good health. The CDR3 loop reads CASSPGTNEKLFF. The DNA of the CDR3 is TGTGCCAGCTCACCAGGAACTAATGAAAAACTGTTTTTT.